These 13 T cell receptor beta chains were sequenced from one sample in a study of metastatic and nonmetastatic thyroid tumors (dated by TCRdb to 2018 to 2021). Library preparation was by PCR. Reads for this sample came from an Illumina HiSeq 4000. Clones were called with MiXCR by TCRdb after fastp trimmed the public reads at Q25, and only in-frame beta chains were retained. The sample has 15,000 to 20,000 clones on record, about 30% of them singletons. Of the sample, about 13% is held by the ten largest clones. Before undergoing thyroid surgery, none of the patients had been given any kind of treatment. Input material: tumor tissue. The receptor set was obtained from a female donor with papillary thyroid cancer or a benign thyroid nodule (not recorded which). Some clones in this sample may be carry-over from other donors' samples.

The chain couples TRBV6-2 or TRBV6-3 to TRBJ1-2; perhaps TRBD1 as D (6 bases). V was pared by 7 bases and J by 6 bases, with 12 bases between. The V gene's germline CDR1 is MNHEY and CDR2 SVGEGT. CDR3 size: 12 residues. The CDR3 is CASTDRRNGYTF. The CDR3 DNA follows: TGTGCCAGCACAGACAGGAGAAATGGCTACACCTTC.

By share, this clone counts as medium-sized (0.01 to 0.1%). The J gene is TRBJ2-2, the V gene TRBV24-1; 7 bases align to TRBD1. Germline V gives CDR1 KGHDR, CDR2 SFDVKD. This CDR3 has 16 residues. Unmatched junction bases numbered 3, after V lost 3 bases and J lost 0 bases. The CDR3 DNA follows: TGTGCCACCAGTGATCCTGGGACAGCGAACACCGGGGAGCTGTTTTTT. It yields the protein CATSDPGTANTGELFF.

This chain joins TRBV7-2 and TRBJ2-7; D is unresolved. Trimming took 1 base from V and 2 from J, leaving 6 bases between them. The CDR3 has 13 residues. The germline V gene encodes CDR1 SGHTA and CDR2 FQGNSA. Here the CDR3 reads CASSLVGAYEQYF. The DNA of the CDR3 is TGTGCCAGCAGCTTAGTCGGCGCCTACGAGCAGTACTTC.

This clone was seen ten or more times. The CDR3 here is CASSQQPGGGELFF. The CDR3 DNA is TGCGCCAGCAGCCAACAACCGGGAGGCGGGGAGCTGTTTTTT. The chain recombines TRBV4-3 with TRBJ2-2; 7 bases agree with TRBD2. After removal of 2 bases from V and 7 bases from J, the junction contained 4 bases not matched to a gene. The CDR3 loop spans 14 amino acids. The germline gives CDR1 LGHNA, CDR2 YSLEER.

For the CDR3, the DNA is TGTGCCAGCAGCTTACTAGCGGGAGCCTCCGAGCAGTACTTC. Translating it yields CASSLLAGASEQYF. The chain couples TRBV7-9 to TRBJ2-7; 10 nucleotides agree with TRBD2. Looked up from germline, CDR1 is SEHNR and CDR2 is FQNEAQ (reference sequence). The CDR3 is 14 amino acids. With 2 bases clipped from V and 6 bases from J, the junction kept 4 bases outside the gene matches.

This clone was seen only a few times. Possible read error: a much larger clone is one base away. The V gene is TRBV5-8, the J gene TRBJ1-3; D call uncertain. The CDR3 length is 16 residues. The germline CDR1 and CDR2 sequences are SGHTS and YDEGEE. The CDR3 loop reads CASSLALGQDGNTIYF. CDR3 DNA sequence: TGTGCCAGCAGCTTAGCCCTAGGGCAGGATGGAAACACCATATACTTT.

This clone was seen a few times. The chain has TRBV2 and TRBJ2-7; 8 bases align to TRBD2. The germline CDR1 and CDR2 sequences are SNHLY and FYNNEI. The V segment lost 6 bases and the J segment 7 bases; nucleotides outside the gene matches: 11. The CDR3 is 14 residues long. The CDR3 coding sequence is TGTGCCAGCAGGGACCTAGCGGGTACACGAGAGCAGTACTTC. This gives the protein CASRDLAGTREQYF. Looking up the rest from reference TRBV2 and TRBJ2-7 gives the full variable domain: EPEVTQTPSHQVTQMGQEVILRCVPISNHLYFYWYRQILGQKVEFLVSFYNNEISEKSEIFDDQFSVERPDGSNFTLKIRSTKLEDSAMYFCASRDLAGTREQYFGPGTRLTVT.

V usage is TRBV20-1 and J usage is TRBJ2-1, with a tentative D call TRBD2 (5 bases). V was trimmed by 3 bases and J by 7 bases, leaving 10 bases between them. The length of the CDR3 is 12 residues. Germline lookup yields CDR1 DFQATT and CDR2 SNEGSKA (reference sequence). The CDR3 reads CSARGPGNEQFF. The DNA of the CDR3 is TGCAGTGCTAGGGGCCCGGGGAATGAGCAGTTCTTC.

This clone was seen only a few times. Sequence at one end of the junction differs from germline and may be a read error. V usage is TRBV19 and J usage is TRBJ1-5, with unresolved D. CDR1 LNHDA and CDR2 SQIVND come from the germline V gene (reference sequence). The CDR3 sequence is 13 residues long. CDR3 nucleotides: TGTGCCAGTATTTCAAATAGCAATCAGTCCCAGCATTTT. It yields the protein CASISNSNQSQHF.

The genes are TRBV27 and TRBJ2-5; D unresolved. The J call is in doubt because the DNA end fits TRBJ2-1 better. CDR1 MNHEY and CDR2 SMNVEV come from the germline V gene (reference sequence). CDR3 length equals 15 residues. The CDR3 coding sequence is TGTGCCAGCAGTTCTCTACCTTTCCAGGCTGCGACACAGTTCTTC. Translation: CASSSLPFQAATQFF.

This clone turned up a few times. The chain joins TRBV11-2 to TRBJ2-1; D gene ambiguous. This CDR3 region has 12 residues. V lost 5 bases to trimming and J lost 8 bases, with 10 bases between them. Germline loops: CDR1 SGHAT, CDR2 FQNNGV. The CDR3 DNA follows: TGTGCCAGCAGCACATCTCTCGATGAGCAGTTCTTC. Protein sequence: CASSTSLDEQFF.

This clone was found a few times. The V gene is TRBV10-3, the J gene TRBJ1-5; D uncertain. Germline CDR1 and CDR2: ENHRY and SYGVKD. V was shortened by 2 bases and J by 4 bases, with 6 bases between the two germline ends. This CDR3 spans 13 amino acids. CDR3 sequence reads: CAISEPPNQPQHF. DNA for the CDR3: TGTGCCATCAGTGAGCCACCGAATCAGCCCCAGCATTTT.

The CDR3 DNA is TGTGCCAGCAGTTATAGACTAGCGGATTCTAACGAGCAGTACTTC. As protein: CASSYRLADSNEQYF. The chain carries TRBV6-2 or TRBV6-3 and TRBJ2-7; 9 bases are a match to TRBD2. The CDR3 consists of 15 residues. J was trimmed by 5 bases and V by 3 bases; bases with no gene match: 8. CDR1 and CDR2 from the germline V gene are MNHEY and SVGEGT.